Following are 3 T cell receptor beta chains from one sample sequenced in a study of T-cell memory formation after mild COVID-19. TCRdb reprocessed the 5' RACE reads via MiXCR and lists one record per CDR3 protein. The data show 150,000 to 200,000 distinct CDR3 sequences, around 13% seen once. Sequencing used PBMCs or a T cell subset sorted from them (not recorded which). The receptors were sampled from an adult woman who had mild COVID-19 (a few samples of this study predate the infection). Cell type and time point are not known.

The chain is built from TRBV11-3 and TRBJ1-2, with 8 bases aligning to TRBD1. J was trimmed by 6 bases and V by 5 bases; bases with no gene match: 8. Germline lookup yields CDR1 SGHNT and CDR2 YENEEA. The CDR3 runs to 14 residues. The CDR3 DNA reads as TGTGCCAGCAGCCCCGTGGACAGGGATAATGGCTACACCTTC. This gives the protein CASSPVDRDNGYTF.

The table lists this clonotype with a few counts. The chain employs TRBV7-8 and TRBJ2-1; D remains unclear. V lost 4 bases, J lost 10 bases, and 14 bases lay in between. The germline CDR1 and CDR2 sequences are SGHVS and FQNEAQ. The CDR3 is 13 residues long. CDR3 region: CASSSYEFGEQFF. The CDR3 DNA reads as TGTGCCAGCAGCTCCTACGAGTTTGGGGAGCAGTTCTTC. Full variable domain (remainder filled in from reference TRBV7-8 and TRBJ2-1): GAGVSQSPRYKVAKRGQDVALRCDPISGHVSLFWYQQALGQGPEFLTYFQNEAQLDKSGLPSDRFFAERPEGSVSTLKIQRTQQEDSAVYLCASSSYEFGEQFFGPGTRLTVL.

This clonotype turned up a few times. The V gene is TRBV12-3 or TRBV12-4, the J gene TRBJ2-2; D possibly corresponds to TRBD1 (6 bases). The V gene lost 6 bases and the J gene lost 3 bases, with 14 bases spanning the gap. This CDR3 region has 15 residues. DNA of the CDR3: TGTGCCAGCAGCAGAGACAGGACTGACACCGGGGAGCTGTTTTTT. Its translation: CASSRDRTDTGELFF.